This T cell receptor (beta chain) was sequenced for a study of CD8 T cells in ankylosing spondylitis (dated by TCRdb to 2016 to 2017). General notes on the study: To find TCR variants linked to disease, the study profiled T cell receptor beta repertoires in ankylosing spondylitis patients and healthy donors. In total, the full study cohort was made up of about 110 healthy donors and 25 or so ankylosing spondylitis patients. Peripheral blood was sampled, and synovial fluid was also collected from ankylosing spondylitis patients. Here is what the overall study found, with its caveats: A CD8+ phenotype was shown by the disease-linked clones, which were found at relatively low frequencies in peripheral blood. Some motif variants were previously reported in synovial fluid and blood of reactive arthritis patients, suggesting common disease-initiation mechanisms. A TCR beta motif of roughly 8 highly homologous amino acid variants appeared characteristic of blood from ankylosing spondylitis patients. According to the report, matched synovial fluid samples from ankylosing spondylitis patients were significantly enriched for the disease-linked clones.

Sequencing took place on an Illumina HiSeq 2500. TCR beta libraries were prepared by quantitative 5'-RACE with molecular barcodes. In the source study's methods: To identify disease-linked TCR variants, a new computational method was used, one built on a probabilistic model of VDJ rearrangement. In TCRdb, the public reads were trimmed at Q25 with fastp and aligned with MiXCR, with productive beta chains retained. Here each entry gathers all rows of one CDR3 protein and keeps the most common genes and DNA. TCRdb, rather than the study authors, made the V and J calls. In this sample the table shows 30,000 to 45,000 distinct CDR3 sequences, approximately 10% of which occur a single time. Roughly 15% of the sample is held by the ten biggest clonotypes. Via the germline V gene, CDR1 is SGDLS and CDR2 YYNGEE. The CDR3 spans 16 residues, from the cysteine through the phenylalanine. The kept DNA is CDR3 alone, 48 bases in frame from the first base. A distance of 13 bases separates the germline ends of V and J, which lose 3 bases and 3 bases respectively.

This clonotype was counted at least ten times. It lacks a known antigen. No clone much larger than this one lies a single base away; base qualities are absent. The rearrangement combines TRBV9 with TRBJ2-6; no D segment can be confidently identified. Sequencing used blood, either unsorted or a sorted T cell fraction (not recorded which). The receptor was isolated from a male donor with ankylosing spondylitis or in good health (not recorded which). The CDR3 sequence is CASSDIWSFGANVLTF. The nucleotide sequence reads as follows: TGTGCCAGCAGCGACATATGGAGCTTTGGGGCCAACGTCCTGACTTTC.